This T cell receptor (beta chain) was obtained from a study of regulatory T cells in long-lasting Graves disease. Time point indicated: newly diagnosed GD, antithyroid drugs for less than 3 months. The authors made the TCR library using RNA they extracted from PBMCs. The V end lost 9 bases, the J end lost 5 bases, and 13 bases lay between the germline ends. CDR3 length: 12 amino acids. The germline gives CDR1 MNHEY, CDR2 SMNVEV (reference sequence). Construction of the TCR beta libraries employed iRepertoire HTBI primers in conjunction with Arm-PCR of CDR3 regions. A single record per CDR3 protein comes from TCRdb applying MiXCR to the multiplex PCR reads. The sample yields 250,000 or so distinct CDR3 sequences, more than 15% seen once. In this sample, this clonotype turned up many times. The same sample was also studied in work on T cells in Graves' hyperthyroidism and ophthalmopathy.

This clonotype was obtained from a woman between 25 and 40 years old with Graves disease. V and J are TRBV27 and TRBJ1-2, with a tentative D call TRBD1 (5 bases). The source material was peripheral blood mononuclear cells (PBMCs), sampled at new diagnosis, from a patient treated with antithyroid drugs. The CDR3 coding sequence is TGTGCCAGTCGAGGGGCAAAATATGGCTACACCTTC. The encoded protein is CASRGAKYGYTF.